These T cell receptor beta chains were read from a single sample in a study of control samples from healthy donors and cancer patients. Assay used: immunoSEQ multiplex PCR; TCRdb lists only in-frame clones, some missing. The sample contains 79,000 or so clones, 85% to 90% of which appear only once. Sequenced material: PBMCs. The receptor source for this set is a woman in her 50s with colorectal cancer. The CDR3 runs from the conserved cysteine through the conserved F or W. Fields, in order: J gene, clone size, D gene, V gene, CDR3 DNA, CDR3 protein. The D gene is left open where the match is weak. Part of the rows lack a size; the others show once, few, many or a class for expanded clones.

TRBJ1-2 | NA | NA | TRBV6-1 | TGTGCCAGCAGTGATCTAAACCGACAGGTCGGAAATGGCTACACCTTC | CASSDLNRQVGNGYTF
TRBJ2-5 | NA | TRBD1 | TRBV28 | TGTGCCAGCAGCCTGACAGGGGGTCGGGATGGACCCCAGTACTTC | CASSLTGGRDGPQYF
TRBJ2-3 | NA | NA | TRBV11-3 | TGTGCCAGCAGCTCGTACGCTACAGATACGCAGTATTTT | CASSSYATDTQYF
TRBJ2-1 | NA | NA | TRBV3-1/TRBV3-2 | TGTGCCAGCAGCCGCGCGGAGGGCTACAATGAGCAGTTCTTC | CASSRAEGYNEQFF
TRBJ2-6 | NA | NA | TRBV9 | TGTGCCAGCAGCACCCCGGGAGGGGCCAACGTCCTGACTTTC | CASSTPGGANVLTF
TRBJ2-2 | NA | NA | TRBV6-5 | TGTGCCAGCAGTTACTCGATGGACACCGGGGAGCTGTTTTTT | CASSYSMDTGELFF
TRBJ1-5 | NA | NA | TRBV12-3/TRBV12-4 | TGTGCCAGCACTCGGGGGAATCAGCCCCAGCATTTT | CASTRGNQPQHF
TRBJ2-5 | medium-sized | TRBD2 | TRBV2 | TGTGCCACCCGGACTAGCGGCCAAGAGACCCAGTACTTC | CATRTSGQETQYF
TRBJ1-1 | NA | TRBD1 | TRBV7-9 | TGTGCCAGCAGCAGGGACAGGGAAAGACACACTGAAGCTTTCTTT | CASSRDRERHTEAFF
TRBJ1-2 | NA | NA | TRBV20-1 | TGCAGTGCTCCCCGGGCGTTTGGCTACACCTTC | CSAPRAFGYTF
TRBJ2-1 | NA | TRBD2 | TRBV19 | TGTGCCAGTAGTATGATTAGCGGGGTCTCCTACAATGAGCAGTTCTTC | CASSMISGVSYNEQFF
TRBJ1-1 | NA | NA | TRBV7-2 | TGTGCCAGCAGTTCTCAGGCTGGGGACACTGAAGCTTTCTTT | CASSSQAGDTEAFF
TRBJ2-3 | NA | TRBD1 | TRBV6-5 | TGTGCCAGCAGTTACGGCGGGACAGGGAGGACAGATACGCAGTATTTT | CASSYGGTGRTDTQYF
TRBJ1-1 | NA | TRBD1 | TRBV9 | TGTGCCAGCAGCGCGGGACAGGGGGCGTTTAATGAAGCTTTCTTT | CASSAGQGAFNEAFF
TRBJ1-1 | NA | NA | TRBV10-3 | TGTGCCATCAGTGAGACGGTTAACACTGAAGCTTTCTTT | CAISETVNTEAFF
TRBJ1-5 | once | NA | TRBV19 | TGTGCCAGTAGTATCGCATCAAATCAGCCCCAGCATTTT | CASSIASNQPQHF
TRBJ1-2 | NA | NA | TRBV18 | TGTGCCAGCTCATTTGACAATGGGGGCGATGGCTACACCTTC | CASSFDNGGDGYTF
TRBJ1-5 | few | TRBD1 | TRBV10-3 | TGTGCCATCAGAGGGGGCGCAGGCAGCAATCAGCCCCAGCATTTT | CAIRGGAGSNQPQHF
TRBJ1-6 | NA | NA | TRBV6-5 | TGTGCCAGCGGGTCCATGAGCTCCTATAATTCACCCCTCCACTTT | CASGSMSSYNSPLHF
TRBJ1-5 | NA | TRBD1 | TRBV6-5 | TGTGCCAGCAGGACAGGGGGTAGCAATCAGCCCCAGCATTTT | CASRTGGSNQPQHF
TRBJ2-6 | NA | NA | TRBV2 | TGTGCCAGCAGCGGCCAAACCTCTGGGGCCAACGTCCTGACTTTC | CASSGQTSGANVLTF
TRBJ2-3 | once | NA | TRBV18 | TGTGCCAGCTCACCCCCGACAGATACGCAGTATTTT | CASSPPTDTQYF
TRBJ2-3 | NA | TRBD1 | TRBV7-2 | TGTGCCAGCAGCCCAGGGACAGGTGGGGCCACAGATACGCAGTATTTT | CASSPGTGGATDTQYF
TRBJ2-3 | NA | NA | TRBV18 | TGTGCCAGCTCACCCTCAAGGGGGTTCACAGATACGCAGTATTTT | CASSPSRGFTDTQYF
TRBJ1-2 | NA | TRBD1 | TRBV5-1 | TGCGCCAGCAGCTTCGACAGGGTCAGGCGATATTCAGAACTGGGCTACACCTTC | CASSFDRVRRYSELGYTF
TRBJ1-1 | NA | TRBD1 | TRBV28 | TGTGCCAGCAGCCGGGGACAGGGGGGGAGCACTGAAGCTTTCTTT | CASSRGQGGSTEAFF
TRBJ1-1 | NA | NA | TRBV10-3 | TGTGCCATCAGTTGGGGGGTTGAAGCTTTCTTT | CAISWGVEAFF
TRBJ1-4 | once | NA | TRBV3-1/TRBV3-2 | TGTGCCAGCAGCCAGGACGGATTTAATGAAAAACTGTTTTTT | CASSQDGFNEKLFF
TRBJ1-1 | once | NA | TRBV19 | TGTGCCAGTAGTGTTTTTATATCGAACACTGAAGCTTTCTTT | CASSVFISNTEAFF
TRBJ2-4 | NA | NA | TRBV4-2 | TGTGCCAGCAGCCAAGATAGGACAGCCCTAGCCAAAAACATTCAGTACTTC | CASSQDRTALAKNIQYF
TRBJ2-3 | NA | NA | TRBV27 | TGTGCCAGCAGTTACCGGGACCCCGAGAATACGCAGTATTTT | CASSYRDPENTQYF
TRBJ1-1 | NA | NA | TRBV4-3 | TGCGCCAGCAGCCGCCTTAGCAAGGACACTGAAGCTTTCTTT | CASSRLSKDTEAFF
TRBJ1-4 | NA | TRBD1 | TRBV4-1 | TGCGCCAGCAGCCAACGATCGGACAGGGTGAATGAAAAACTGTTTTTT | CASSQRSDRVNEKLFF
TRBJ1-5 | NA | TRBD1 | TRBV7-2 | TGTGCCAGCAGCTCTCAGGGGGCCGTCCAGCCCCAGCATTTT | CASSSQGAVQPQHF
TRBJ1-2 | NA | NA | TRBV27 | TGTGCCAGCACAACCCGGGGTTCTAACTTTGGCTACACCTTC | CASTTRGSNFGYTF
TRBJ2-2 | once | NA | TRBV19 | TGTGCCAGTACACAGGACAGAAACACCGGGGAGCTGTTTTTT | CASTQDRNTGELFF
TRBJ1-2 | NA | NA | TRBV24-1 | TGTGCCACCAGTGAGGGGTCCAACTATGGCTACACCTTC | CATSEGSNYGYTF
TRBJ1-2 | NA | NA | TRBV5-1 | TGCGCCAGCAGCGTGGACTCGAACTATGGCTACACCTTC | CASSVDSNYGYTF
TRBJ2-1 | NA | NA | TRBV6-5 | TGTGCCAGCACCTCGGGGGGCTTCATTTACAATGAGCAGTTCTTC | CASTSGGFIYNEQFF
TRBJ1-2 | NA | NA | TRBV24-1 | TGTGCCACCAGTGATTCTCGCGGGGACCACTATGGCTACACCTTC | CATSDSRGDHYGYTF